The sequence of this T cell receptor beta chain was determined in a study of control samples from healthy donors and cancer patients. Between the trimmed V and J ends, which lost 4 bases and 2 bases, there was a span of 9 bases. CDR1 and CDR2 (germline): MGHDK, SYGVNS. The CDR3 consists of 14 residues. The repertoire was sequenced with immunoSEQ multiplex PCR; TCRdb's copy has only in-frame clones and lacks some. The data contain 45,000 to 60,000 clones, around 94% of them singletons. This TCR was sampled from a man aged 30 to 45 with colorectal cancer. The genes are TRBV25-1 and TRBJ1-5; no definite D call. Input material: PBMCs. CDR3 in DNA: TGTGCCAGCAGTGTTTCGGGTCGCAATCAGCCCCAGCATTTT. Amino acids: CASSVSGRNQPQHF.